This T cell receptor (beta chain) was documented in a study of T cell responses to AZD1222 COVID-19 vaccine. For the study at large: Samples with a second dose at about 4 or about 12 weeks were pooled together.

The table came from immunoSEQ multiplex PCR; TCRdb's copy has only in-frame clones and leaves some out. The repertoire includes under 200,000 clones, approximately 92% of them detected once, and 1% to 1.5% sits in the top ten. Study results and limitations: Spike-specific TCR depth and breadth grew after two AZD1222 doses.

Of note for this clone: Its antigen is not known.

Specimen: peripheral blood, collected on day 0 of AZD1222 vaccination. The receptor was derived from an adult in good health.

Here the CDR3 DNA reads TGTGCCAGCAGCCCAAAGGGTATAGCTAGCGGGGGTAAAGAGACCCAGTACTTC. This translates into CASSPKGIASGGKETQYF. This sequence joins TRBV4-2 and TRBJ2-5; TRBD2 matches at 10 bases. The CDR3 has 18 amino acids. Germline CDR1 and CDR2: LGHNA and YNFKEQ. With 4 bases clipped from V and 3 bases from J, the junction kept 14 bases outside the gene matches.